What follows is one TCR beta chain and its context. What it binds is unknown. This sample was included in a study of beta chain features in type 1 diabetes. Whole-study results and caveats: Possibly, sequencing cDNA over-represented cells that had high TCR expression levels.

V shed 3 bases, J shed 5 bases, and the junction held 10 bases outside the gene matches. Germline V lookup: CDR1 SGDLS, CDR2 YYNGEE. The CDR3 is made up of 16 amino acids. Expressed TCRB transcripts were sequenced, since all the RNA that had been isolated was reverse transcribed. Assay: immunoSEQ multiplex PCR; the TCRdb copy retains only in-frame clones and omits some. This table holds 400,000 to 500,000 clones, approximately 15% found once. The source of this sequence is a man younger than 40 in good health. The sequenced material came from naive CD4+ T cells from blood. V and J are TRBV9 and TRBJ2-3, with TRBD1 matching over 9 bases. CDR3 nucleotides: TGTGCCAGCAGCGCTGCCGGGACAGGGTCCGTAGATACGCAGTATTTT. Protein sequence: CASSAAGTGSVDTQYF.